These 16 T cell receptor beta chains came from one sample sequenced in a study of regulatory T cells in long-lasting Graves disease. Time point denoted: newly diagnosed GD, antithyroid drugs for less than 3 months. The authors made the TCR library using RNA they extracted from PBMCs. Construction of TCR beta libraries relied on iRepertoire HTBI primers and on Arm-PCR targeting CDR3 regions. TCRdb re-called the multiplex PCR reads with MiXCR, one entry per CDR3 protein. This table has around 450,000 distinct CDR3 sequences, 15% appearing once. This sample also belongs to another study, concerning T cells in Graves' hyperthyroidism and ophthalmopathy.

The material sequenced was peripheral blood mononuclear cells (PBMCs), taken at new diagnosis, from a patient treated with antithyroid drugs. These receptors came from a woman in her thirties or forties with Graves disease.

This clonotype was observed at least ten times. This chain links TRBV28 with TRBJ1-2; 7 bases map to TRBD1. This CDR3 contains 13 residues. Trimming took 7 bases from V and 3 from J; bases not matched to a gene: 5. In germline, CDR1 is MDHEN, CDR2 SYDVKM. The CDR3 DNA sequence: TGTGCCAGCACCCTGGGGACAGACTATGGCTACACCTTC. Its protein product is CASTLGTDYGYTF.

At least ten counts were recorded for this clonotype. This chain connects TRBV7-2 to TRBJ1-2; 9 bases match TRBD1. This CDR3 has 14 amino acids. Germline V lookup: CDR1 SGHTA, CDR2 FQGNSA. V dropped 2 bases and J dropped 6; count of bases not matched to a gene: 4. The CDR3 loop is CASSLPGTGHGYTF. In DNA form, the CDR3 reads TGTGCCAGCAGCTTACCTGGGACAGGGCATGGCTACACCTTC. The variable domain in full, with the rest retrieved from reference TRBV7-2 and TRBJ1-2, is GAGVSQSPSNKVTEKGKDVELRCDPISGHTALYWYRQSLGQGLEFLIYFQGNSAPDKSGLPSDRFSAERTGGSVSTLTIQRTQQEDSAVYLCASSLPGTGHGYTFGSGTRLTVV.

This clonotype appeared a few times. The CDR3 here is CASSLGSGGGETQYF. CDR3 nucleotides: TGTGCCAGCAGTTTAGGTAGCGGGGGTGGAGAGACCCAGTACTTC. The rearrangement joins TRBV12-3 or TRBV12-4 to TRBJ2-5; TRBD2 aligns across 9 bases. The CDR3 has 15 amino acids. V was pared by 1 base and J by 4 bases, with 4 bases of the junction left unmatched.

The rearrangement joins TRBV19 to TRBJ2-1, with 8 bases aligning to TRBD2. Germline CDR1 LNHDA, CDR2 SQIVND (reference sequence). This CDR3 has 13 residues. J was trimmed by 9 bases and V by 5 bases; bases with no gene match: 6. The CDR3 reads CASSFSAGGEQFF. CDR3 nucleotide sequence: TGTGCCAGTAGTTTTTCTGCGGGAGGTGAGCAGTTCTTC. Supplemented by reference TRBV19 and TRBJ2-1, the full variable domain reads DGGITQSPKYLFRKEGQNVTLSCEQNLNHDAMYWYRQDPGQGLRLIYYSQIVNDFQKGDIAEGYSVSREKKESFPLTVTSAQKNPTAFYLCASSFSAGGEQFFGPGTRLTVL.

This clonotype came up many times. V gene TRBV7-2 combines with J gene TRBJ2-3; D perhaps matches TRBD1 (6 bases). The ends were cut back, 5 bases at V and 2 bases at J, with 17 bases in the middle. Germline V lookup: CDR1 SGHTA, CDR2 FQGNSA. There are 16 residues in the CDR3. CDR3 nucleotide sequence: TGTGCCAGCAGCCCACCTTACAGGGATATCACAGATACGCAGTATTTT. Amino acid sequence: CASSPPYRDITDTQYF.

This clonotype appeared many times. The chain combines TRBV28 with TRBJ1-1; D is undetermined. Trimming stripped 4 bases from V and 3 bases from J, with 9 bases between. The CDR3 loop spans 13 amino acids. Germline CDR1 is MDHEN and CDR2 is SYDVKM. The CDR3 region is CASSSDLYTEAFF. The CDR3, as DNA: TGTGCCAGCAGTTCAGATTTGTACACTGAAGCTTTCTTT.

This clonotype was seen a few times. The genes are TRBV11-2 and TRBJ2-7; D unresolved. The CDR3 loop spans 18 amino acids. CDR1 SGHAT and CDR2 FQNNGV come from the germline V gene. The V end lost 2 bases, the J end lost 5 bases, and 25 bases lay between the germline ends. The CDR3 nucleotides read TGTGCCAGCAGCTTATTTGTCCGGGCCTCCCCTCTGGCCCACGAGCAGTACTTC. It codes for CASSLFVRASPLAHEQYF.

This clonotype was detected only a few times. The chain joins TRBV18 to TRBJ2-1; D perhaps matches TRBD1 (6 bases). From germline, CDR1 is KGHSH and CDR2 LQKENI. Trimming removed 0 bases from V and 3 bases from J, with 12 bases in between. The CDR3 has 16 amino acids. In nucleotides, the CDR3 is TGTGCCAGCTCACCACCACAGGGAAGCCTCTACAATGAGCAGTTCTTC. Translated, it gives CASSPPQGSLYNEQFF.

This clonotype appeared many times. The CDR3 DNA follows: TGCAGTGCTAGGCGTGGGGGTAGCTCCTACAATGAGCAGTTCTTC. It encodes CSARRGGSSYNEQFF. The chain recombines TRBV20-1 with TRBJ2-1; D tentatively fits TRBD1 or TRBD2 (5 bases each). V dropped 3 bases and J dropped 0 bases, with 12 bases sitting between them. The length of the CDR3 is 15 residues. The germline V gene has CDR1 DFQATT and CDR2 SNEGSKA (reference sequence).

This clonotype was counted many times. The chain recombines TRBV27 with TRBJ2-1; 11 nucleotides match TRBD2. CDR1 and CDR2 (germline): MNHEY, SMNVEV (reference sequence). The CDR3 is made up of 18 amino acids. J gave up 9 bases and V 0 bases, and 13 bases lay outside the gene matches. The CDR3 DNA reads as TGTGCCAGCAGTTTATCCCCTACTAGCGGGGGACACCGGGGTGAGCAGTTCTTC. Encoded protein: CASSLSPTSGGHRGEQFF.

This clonotype was seen repeatedly, ten times or more. The genes are TRBV28 and TRBJ2-5; 9 nucleotides line up with TRBD1. This CDR3 has 14 residues. Germline values: CDR1 MDHEN, CDR2 SYDVKM. The J segment lost 5 bases and the V segment lost 5 bases, leaving 6 bases of the junction unmatched. CDR3 bases: TGTGCCAGCAGTGGGACAGGGATGAGTGAGACCCAGTACTTC. This gives the protein CASSGTGMSETQYF. The complete variable domain, with remaining parts taken from reference TRBV28 and TRBJ2-5, reads DVKVTQSSRYLVKRTGEKVFLECVQDMDHENMFWYRQDPGLGLRLIYFSYDVKMKEKGDIPEGYSVSREKKERFSLILESASTNQTSMYLCASSGTGMSETQYFGPGTRLLVL.

This clonotype was detected many times. This chain joins TRBV5-1 and TRBJ2-1; 11 bases agree with TRBD2. The CDR3 consists of 16 residues. Germline V CDR1 and CDR2: SGHRS, YFSETQ. J gave up 7 bases and V 0 bases, and 6 bases lay outside the gene matches. This CDR3 is CASSLVSTSGANEQFF. The CDR3 nucleotides read TGCGCCAGCAGCTTGGTCTCGACTAGCGGGGCGAATGAGCAGTTCTTC.

This clonotype was observed at least ten times. CDR3 residues: CASSLNPGTSGYNEQFF. Written as DNA, the CDR3 is TGTGCCAGCAGCCTAAATCCGGGGACTAGCGGGTACAATGAGCAGTTCTTC. The genes are TRBV7-3 and TRBJ2-1; 12 nucleotides line up with TRBD2. Germline V gives CDR1 SGHTA, CDR2 FQGTGA. With V trimmed by 5 bases and J by 4 bases, 9 bases remained unmatched. The CDR3 extends over 17 amino acids. Combining the CDR3 with reference TRBV7-3 and TRBJ2-1 gives the whole variable domain GAGVSQTPSNKVTEKGKYVELRCDPISGHTALYWYRQSLGQGPEFLIYFQGTGAADDSGLPNDRFFAVRPEGSVSTLKIQRTERGDSAVYLCASSLNPGTSGYNEQFFGPGTRLTVL.

The chain joins TRBV2 to TRBJ1-2, with D perhaps TRBD1 (5 bases). Germline V gene sequence: CDR1 SNHLY, CDR2 FYNNEI. CDR3 length equals 14 residues. Between the trimmed V and J ends, which lost 4 bases and 8 bases, there was a span of 17 bases. CDR3 nucleotide sequence: TGTGCCAGCAGTGTTATGGGACCAGGATCCGGCTACACCTTC. Its translation is CASSVMGPGSGYTF.

This clonotype was seen at least ten times. The rearrangement joins TRBV18 to TRBJ1-1; no firm D call. V lost 3 bases to trimming and J lost 0 bases, with 11 bases between them. The CDR3 is 15 amino acids. CDR1 and CDR2 (germline): KGHSH, LQKENI. In DNA form, the CDR3 reads TGTGCCAGCTCACCCAGGTCAGCGATGAACACTGAAGCTTTCTTT. Its translation is CASSPRSAMNTEAFF.

This clonotype showed up just a few times. The chain combines TRBV20-1 with TRBJ1-1; TRBD1 matches at 9 bases. The CDR3 is 13 amino acids. J gave up 1 base and V 7 bases, and 4 bases lay outside the gene matches. Looked up from germline, CDR1 is DFQATT and CDR2 is SNEGSKA (reference sequence). This CDR3 reads CSVGQGKNTEAFF. In nucleotides, the CDR3 is TGCAGTGTCGGACAGGGGAAGAACACTGAAGCTTTCTTT.